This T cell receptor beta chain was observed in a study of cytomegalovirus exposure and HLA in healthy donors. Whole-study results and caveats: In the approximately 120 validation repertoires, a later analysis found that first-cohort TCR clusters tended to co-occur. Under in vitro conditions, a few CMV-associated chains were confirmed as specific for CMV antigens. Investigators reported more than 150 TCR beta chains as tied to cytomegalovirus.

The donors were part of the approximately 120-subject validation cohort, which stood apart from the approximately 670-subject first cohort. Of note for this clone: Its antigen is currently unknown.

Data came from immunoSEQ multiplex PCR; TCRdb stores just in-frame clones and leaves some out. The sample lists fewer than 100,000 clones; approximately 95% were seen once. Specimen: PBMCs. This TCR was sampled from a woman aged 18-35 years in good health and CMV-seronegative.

CDR3 sequence (DNA): TGTGCCAGCAGCCCAGCGGGAGATTACTACGAGCAGTACTTC. It codes for CASSPAGDYYEQYF. V usage is TRBV13 and J usage is TRBJ2-7; 8 bases are shared with TRBD2. The germline V gene has CDR1 PRHDT and CDR2 FYEKMQ (reference sequence). This CDR3 comprises 14 residues. J was trimmed by 3 bases and V by 5 bases; bases with no gene match: 6. Drawing the rest from reference TRBV13 and TRBJ2-7, the complete variable domain is AAGVIQSPRHLIKEKRETATLKCYPIPRHDTVYWYQQGPGQDPQFLISFYEKMQSDKGSIPDRFSAQQFSDYHSELNMSSLELGDSALYFCASSPAGDYYEQYFGPGTRLTVT.